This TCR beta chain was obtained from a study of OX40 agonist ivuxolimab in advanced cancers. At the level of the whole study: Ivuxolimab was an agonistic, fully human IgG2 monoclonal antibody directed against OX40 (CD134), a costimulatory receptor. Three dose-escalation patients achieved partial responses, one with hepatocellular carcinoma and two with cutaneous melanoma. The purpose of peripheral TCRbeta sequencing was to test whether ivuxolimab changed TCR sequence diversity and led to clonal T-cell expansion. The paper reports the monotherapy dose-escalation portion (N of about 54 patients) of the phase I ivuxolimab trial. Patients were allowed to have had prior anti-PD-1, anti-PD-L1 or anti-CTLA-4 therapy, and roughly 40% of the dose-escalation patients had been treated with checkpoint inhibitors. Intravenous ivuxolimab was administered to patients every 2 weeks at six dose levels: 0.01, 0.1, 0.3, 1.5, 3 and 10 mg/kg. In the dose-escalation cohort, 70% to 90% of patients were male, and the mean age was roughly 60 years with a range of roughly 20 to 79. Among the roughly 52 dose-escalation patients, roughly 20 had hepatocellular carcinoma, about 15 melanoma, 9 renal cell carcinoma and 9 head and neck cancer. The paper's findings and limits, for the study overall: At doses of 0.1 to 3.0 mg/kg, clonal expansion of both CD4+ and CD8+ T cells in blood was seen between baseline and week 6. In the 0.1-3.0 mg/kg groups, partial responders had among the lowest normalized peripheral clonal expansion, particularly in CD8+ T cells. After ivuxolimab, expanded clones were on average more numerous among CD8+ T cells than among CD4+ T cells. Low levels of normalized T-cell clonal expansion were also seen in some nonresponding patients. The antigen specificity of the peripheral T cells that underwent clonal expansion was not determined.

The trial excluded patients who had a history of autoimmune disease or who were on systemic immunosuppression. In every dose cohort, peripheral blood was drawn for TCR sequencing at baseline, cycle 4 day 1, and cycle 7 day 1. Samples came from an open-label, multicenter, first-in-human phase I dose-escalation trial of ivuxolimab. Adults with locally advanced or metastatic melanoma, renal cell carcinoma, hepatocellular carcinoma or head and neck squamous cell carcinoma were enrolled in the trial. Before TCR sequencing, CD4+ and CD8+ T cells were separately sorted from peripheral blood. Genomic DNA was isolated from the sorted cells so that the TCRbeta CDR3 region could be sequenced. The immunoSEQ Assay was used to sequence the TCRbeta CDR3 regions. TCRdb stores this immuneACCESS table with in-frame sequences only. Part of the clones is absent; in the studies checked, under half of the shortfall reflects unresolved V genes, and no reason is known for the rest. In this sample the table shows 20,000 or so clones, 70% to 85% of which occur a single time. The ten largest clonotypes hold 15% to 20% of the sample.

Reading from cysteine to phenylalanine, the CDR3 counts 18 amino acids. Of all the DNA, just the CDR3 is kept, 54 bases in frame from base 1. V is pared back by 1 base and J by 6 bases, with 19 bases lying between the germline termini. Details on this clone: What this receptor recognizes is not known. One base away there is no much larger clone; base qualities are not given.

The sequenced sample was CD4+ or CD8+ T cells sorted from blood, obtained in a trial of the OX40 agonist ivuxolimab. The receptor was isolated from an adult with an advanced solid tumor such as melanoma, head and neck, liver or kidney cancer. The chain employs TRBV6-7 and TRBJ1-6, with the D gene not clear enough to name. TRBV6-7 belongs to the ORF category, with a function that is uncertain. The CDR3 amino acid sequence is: CASSYYRLRPRGNSPLHF. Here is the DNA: TGTGCCAGCAGTTACTATCGGTTACGGCCCCGAGGTAATTCACCCCTCCACTTT.